This is a list of T cell receptor beta chains from one sample in a study of vaccination and CD4 T cells after COVID-19. These receptors' antigens are unknown. TCRdb re-called the PCR reads through MiXCR, storing one row per CDR3 protein. The top ten hold roughly 13% of the sample, which has about 15,000 distinct CDR3 sequences, 40% to 60% seen once. Sample: CD4+ T cells from blood, cultured in vitro. Receptors originate from a human donor who had recovered from COVID-19. CDR3s include the opening cysteine and the closing phenylalanine or tryptophan. Fields, in order: V gene, J gene, CDR3 length, D gene, clone size, CDR3 protein, CDR3 DNA. A D gene is named only where the DNA matches it firmly. The size field is filled for only some rows; it gives once, few, many or a size class.

TRBV5-5,TRBJ2-5,14,NA,NA,CASSLSSGTETQYF,TGTGCCAGCAGCTTGTCCTCAGGGACGGAGACCCAGTACTTC
TRBV12-3/TRBV12-4,TRBJ1-1,17,NA,NA,CASSSRGEGRMVTEAFF,TGTGCCAGCAGTTCTCGTGGCGAGGGGAGGATGGTCACTGAAGCTTTCTTT
TRBV6-5,TRBJ2-7,15,TRBD2,NA,CASSYSTSGRNEQYF,TGTGCCAGCAGTTACTCGACTAGCGGGAGAAACGAGCAGTACTTC
TRBV7-6,TRBJ2-3,15,TRBD2,NA,CASSLESGGPNTQYF,TGTGCCAGCAGCTTAGAGAGCGGGGGCCCGAATACGCAGTATTTT
TRBV7-2,TRBJ2-7,15,NA,few,CASRTRGQSTYEQYF,TGTGCCAGCAGGACTAGAGGGCAGAGCACCTACGAGCAGTACTTC
TRBV7-3,TRBJ2-3,14,NA,few,CASKPGASTDTQYF,TGTGCCAGCAAACCGGGAGCAAGCACAGATACGCAGTATTTT
TRBV6-1,TRBJ1-2,14,NA,few,CASSRQRNNYGYTF,TGTGCCAGCAGTCGCCAAAGGAATAACTATGGCTACACCTTC
TRBV20-1,TRBJ2-7,13,TRBD1,few,CSAIGQGTYEQYF,TGCAGTGCTATAGGACAGGGTACCTACGAGCAGTACTTC
TRBV5-4,TRBJ2-3,15,TRBD1,few,CASSFRTGYQDTQYF,TGTGCCAGCAGCTTTAGGACAGGATATCAGGATACGCAGTATTTT
TRBV20-1,TRBJ2-3,13,NA,NA,CSAKLGGTDTQYF,TGCAGTGCTAAACTAGGGGGCACAGATACGCAGTATTTT
TRBV20-1,TRBJ2-7,12,TRBD2,few,CSARTSGDEQYF,TGCAGTGCTCGGACTAGCGGGGACGAGCAGTACTTC
TRBV6-1,TRBJ2-5,15,TRBD1,few,CASSGGQGVFETQYF,TGTGCCAGCAGTGGGGGACAGGGGGTTTTTGAGACCCAGTACTTC
TRBV7-2,TRBJ1-2,13,NA,few,CASSLGRNYGYTF,TGTGCCAGCAGCTTAGGCCGTAACTATGGCTACACCTTC
TRBV2,TRBJ1-5,13,NA,NA,CASSESRLQPQHF,TGTGCCAGCAGTGAATCCCGCCTCCAGCCCCAGCATTTT
TRBV6-1,TRBJ1-4,13,NA,once,CASSPGLYEKLFF,TGTGCCAGCAGTCCCGGGCTGTATGAAAAACTGTTTTTT
TRBV19,TRBJ1-2,13,NA,NA,CASSTGPSVSYTF,TGTGCCAGTAGTACAGGGCCCTCCGTAAGCTACACCTTC
TRBV19,TRBJ1-1,13,NA,few,CASSPNGGAEAFF,TGTGCCAGTAGCCCGAATGGGGGAGCTGAAGCTTTCTTT
TRBV11-3,TRBJ2-1,14,TRBD1,NA,CASRDRGRYNEQFF,TGTGCCAGCAGGGACAGGGGGCGGTACAATGAGCAGTTCTTC
TRBV5-4,TRBJ1-2,15,NA,NA,CASSLPGDPAYGYTF,TGTGCCAGCAGCTTGCCCGGGGACCCGGCCTATGGCTACACCTTC
TRBV5-6,TRBJ2-1,17,NA,medium-sized,CASSAEGFNGAVSRQFF,TGTGCCAGCAGCGCTGAGGGATTTAATGGGGCGGTTTCTAGGCAGTTCTTC
TRBV28,TRBJ2-5,16,TRBD2,NA,CASSIPVSGGQETQYF,TGTGCCAGCAGTATACCCGTCAGCGGGGGACAAGAGACCCAGTACTTC
TRBV4-3,TRBJ1-2,14,TRBD1,NA,CASSHEDRIRGYTF,TGCGCCAGCAGCCACGAGGACAGGATCCGCGGCTACACCTTC
TRBV7-8,TRBJ1-4,15,NA,NA,CASSPTTGTNEKLFF,TGTGCCAGCAGCCCAACGACCGGGACTAATGAAAAACTGTTTTTT
TRBV5-1,TRBJ2-2,15,TRBD2,NA,CASSSEGLATGELFF,TGCGCCAGCAGCTCGGAGGGACTAGCAACCGGGGAGCTGTTTTTT
TRBV4-1,TRBJ2-3,21,TRBD2,NA,CASSPTRLAGGPAKRTDTQYF,TGCGCCAGCAGCCCGACCCGACTAGCGGGAGGGCCTGCTAAAAGAACAGATACGCAGTATTTT
TRBV10-3,TRBJ2-3,15,TRBD2,NA,CASSERGLSTDTQYF,TGTGCCAGCAGTGAGCGGGGGCTCTCCACAGATACGCAGTATTTT
TRBV2,TRBJ2-5,17,NA,NA,CASSENGVAEDQETQYF,TGTGCCAGCAGTGAAAATGGAGTAGCGGAGGATCAAGAGACCCAGTACTTC
TRBV6-5,TRBJ2-7,17,NA,NA,CASSYSKRSATQNEQYF,TGTGCCAGCAGTTACTCTAAAAGGTCAGCCACCCAGAACGAGCAGTACTTC
TRBV4-1,TRBJ2-3,17,TRBD2,NA,CASSQEPLAGRTDTQYF,TGCGCCAGCAGCCAAGAGCCATTAGCGGGGCGCACAGATACGCAGTATTTT
TRBV21-1,TRBJ1-5,13,NA,few,CASSKRNSQPQHF,TGTGCCAGCAGCAAAAGGAATTCGCAGCCCCAGCATTTT
TRBV6-2/TRBV6-3,TRBJ2-7,15,TRBD1,NA,CASSTPGTVGDEQYF,TGTGCCAGCAGTACCCCCGGGACAGTGGGGGACGAGCAGTACTTC
TRBV7-3,TRBJ2-3,20,TRBD2,few,CASSLSRGDLPSGGTDTQYF,TGTGCCAGCAGCTTAAGTCGCGGGGACTTGCCTAGCGGGGGCACAGATACGCAGTATTTT
TRBV25-1,TRBJ2-3,15,NA,NA,CASSDGGGSTDTQYF,TGTGCCAGCAGTGATGGTGGGGGCTCCACAGATACGCAGTATTTT
TRBV7-9,TRBJ2-5,13,NA,NA,CASSRELFETQYF,TGTGCCAGCAGCCGGGAACTCTTCGAGACCCAGTACTTC
TRBV7-2,TRBJ2-3,13,NA,NA,CASSGIGGDTQYF,TGTGCCAGCAGCGGAATAGGGGGAGATACGCAGTATTTT
TRBV7-9,TRBJ1-2,16,TRBD1,NA,CASSPPRDRGAGGYTF,TGTGCCAGCAGCCCGCCAAGGGACAGGGGAGCGGGTGGCTACACCTTC
TRBV20-1,TRBJ2-3,14,NA,few,CSARNEIGTDTQYF,TGCAGTGCTAGAAACGAGATCGGGACAGATACGCAGTATTTT
TRBV12-3/TRBV12-4,TRBJ2-2,16,TRBD1,few,CASSPLRGLGTGELFF,TGTGCCAGCAGCCCCTTGAGGGGGCTGGGCACCGGGGAGCTGTTTTTT
TRBV20-1,TRBJ2-3,15,TRBD2,NA,CSARDLAGSTDTRYF,TGCAGTGCTAGAGATCTAGCGGGAAGCACAGATACGCGGTATTTT
TRBV4-3,TRBJ2-1,16,NA,NA,CASSVQDPTSYNEQFF,TGCGCCAGCAGCGTTCAAGACCCGACATCTTACAATGAGCAGTTCTTC
TRBV6-1,TRBJ1-1,12,NA,NA,CASSGGDLEAFF,TGTGCCAGCAGTGGCGGGGACCTTGAAGCTTTCTTT
TRBV20-1,TRBJ2-7,15,TRBD1,NA,CSARSPGQGAYEQYF,TGCAGTGCTCGCTCCCCGGGACAGGGGGCCTACGAGCAGTACTTC
TRBV20-1,TRBJ2-7,14,NA,NA,CSARLQPASYEQYF,TGCAGTGCTAGACTTCAGCCAGCCTCCTACGAGCAGTACTTC
TRBV15,TRBJ2-7,13,TRBD1,few,CATSRTGNGEQYF,TGTGCCACCAGCCGGACAGGGAACGGCGAGCAGTACTTC
TRBV7-2,TRBJ2-7,12,NA,NA,CASSLGQDEQYF,TGTGCCAGCAGCTTAGGACAAGACGAGCAGTACTTC
TRBV2,TRBJ1-3,11,NA,once,CASGTGNTIYF,TGTGCCAGCGGAACAGGGAACACCATATATTTT
TRBV7-9,TRBJ2-2,14,NA,few,CASSALTNTGELFF,TGTGCCAGCAGCGCCTTAACCAACACCGGGGAGCTGTTTTTT
TRBV7-9,TRBJ2-6,17,TRBD1,few,CASSFGQGAPGANVLTF,TGTGCCAGCAGCTTCGGACAGGGGGCCCCTGGGGCCAACGTCCTGACTTTC
TRBV6-5,TRBJ1-1,12,TRBD1,NA,CASSSGTGGAFF,TGTGCCAGCAGTTCCGGGACAGGGGGAGCTTTCTTT
TRBV6-5,TRBJ1-1,14,TRBD1,few,CASSYRTGDLEAFF,TGTGCCAGCAGTTACCGGACAGGGGACCTTGAAGCTTTCTTT
TRBV5-1,TRBJ1-1,14,NA,NA,CASSLALGNTEAFF,TGCGCCAGCAGCTTGGCCCTCGGGAACACTGAAGCTTTCTTT
TRBV7-2,TRBJ2-3,17,TRBD2,few,CASSLKGAGRGTDTQYF,TGTGCCAGCAGCTTAAAGGGAGCGGGACGAGGGACAGATACGCAGTATTTT
TRBV7-2,TRBJ1-1,15,NA,NA,CASSHPKRANTEAFF,TGTGCCAGCAGCCACCCCAAGAGGGCGAACACTGAAGCTTTCTTT
TRBV6-1,TRBJ1-2,13,NA,NA,CASSSTGTSGYTF,TGTGCCAGCAGCTCCACTGGGACATCGGGCTACACCTTC
TRBV12-5,TRBJ2-5,15,NA,NA,CASSSLGVIGETQYF,TGTGCTAGTTCCTCTTTGGGGGTAATTGGAGAGACCCAGTACTTC
TRBV5-1,TRBJ1-1,14,NA,NA,CASSLRWGDTEAFF,TGCGCCAGCAGCTTGAGATGGGGCGACACTGAAGCTTTCTTT
TRBV7-2,TRBJ1-2,13,NA,NA,CASSLARDYGYTF,TGTGCCAGCAGCTTAGCCAGGGACTATGGCTACACCTTC